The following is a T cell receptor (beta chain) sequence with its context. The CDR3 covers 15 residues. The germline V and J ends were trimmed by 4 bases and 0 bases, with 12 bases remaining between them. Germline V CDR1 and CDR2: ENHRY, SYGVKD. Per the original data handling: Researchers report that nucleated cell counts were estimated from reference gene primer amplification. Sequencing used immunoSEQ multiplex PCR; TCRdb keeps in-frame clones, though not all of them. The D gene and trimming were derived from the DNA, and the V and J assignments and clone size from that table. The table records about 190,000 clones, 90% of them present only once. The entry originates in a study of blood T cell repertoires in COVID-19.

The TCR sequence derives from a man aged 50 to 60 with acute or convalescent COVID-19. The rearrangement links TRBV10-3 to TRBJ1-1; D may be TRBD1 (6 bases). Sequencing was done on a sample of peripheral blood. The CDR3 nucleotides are TGTGCCATCAGTGGTACAGGGAAACTGAACACTGAAGCTTTCTTT. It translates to CAISGTGKLNTEAFF.